The sequence of this T cell receptor beta chain was determined in a study of read filtering for tumor transcriptome and immune sequencing. Molecular barcoded adaptors covering alpha/delta and beta/gamma chains were used on 400 ng RNA. TCRdb recomputed calls from the reads with MiXCR, one row per CDR3 protein. The sample lists 90,000 to 95,000 distinct CDR3 sequences, around a fifth seen once, with more than 9.5% in the top ten. This clonotype was found a few times. V dropped 0 bases and J dropped 3 bases, with 8 bases sitting between them. CDR1 is MGHRA and CDR2 is YSYEKL in the germline V gene. CDR3 size: 14 residues.

J is TRBJ1-1 and V is TRBV4-1; D call uncertain. This sequence originates from a donor aged 40 or older with multiple myeloma. Sequencing input: a population of CD138-negative cells sorted from bone marrow. CDR3 nucleotide sequence: TGCGCCAGCAGCCAAGACCCGAGGGACACTGAAGCTTTCTTT. Translated, it gives CASSQDPRDTEAFF.